This entry lists 24 T cell receptor beta chains sequenced from one sample in a study of T cell repertoires in cytomegalovirus infection (dated by TCRdb to between 2018 and 2021). Sequenced using an Illumina HiSeq 1500. TCRdb handled the public reads itself, with Q25 trimming in fastp and clone calling in MiXCR, and kept productive beta chains. CDR3 protein duplicates are merged, each entry listing the most common genes and DNA. Present in this sample are 150,000 to 200,000 distinct CDR3 sequences, 28% of which were seen just once. Roughly 31% of the sample is taken by the ten largest. The specimen sequenced was PBMCs. The origin of the receptors is a human donor in good health (CMV status not recorded). Some clones in this sample may be carry-over from other donors' samples.

This clonotype turned up a few times. The J gene is TRBJ2-7, the V gene TRBV6-1; the match to TRBD2 covers 7 bases. V lost 10 bases, J lost 7 bases, and 13 bases stayed unmatched. The CDR3 runs to 13 residues. Germline V gives CDR1 MNHNS, CDR2 SASEGT. The DNA of the CDR3 is TGTGCCACGGGGAGGGCAGGAAGTGGAGAGCAGTACTTC. The encoded protein is CATGRAGSGEQYF.

The chain carries TRBV11-2 and TRBJ2-2, with unresolved D. The ends were cut back, 2 bases at V and 7 bases at J, with 8 bases in the middle. The CDR3 totals 13 residues. CDR1 is SGHAT and CDR2 is FQNNGV in the germline V gene. This CDR3 is CASSLIRIGELFF. The DNA for the CDR3 is TGTGCCAGCAGCTTAATTCGCATCGGGGAGCTGTTTTTT.

This clonotype was observed many times. The V gene is TRBV7-2, the J gene TRBJ1-4; 7 nucleotides agree with TRBD1. The CDR3 is 14 amino acids. CDR1 and CDR2 (germline): SGHTA, FQGNSA. Trimming cost V 5 bases and J 9 bases; bases outside gene matches: 9. The CDR3, as DNA: TGTGCCAGCAGCCCCGACAGGGAAGGCCAAAAACTGTTTTTT. Amino acid sequence: CASSPDREGQKLFF.

This chain links TRBV23-1 with TRBJ2-1; D gene uncertain. TRBV23-1 falls under the ORF class, with uncertain function. V lost 5 bases, J lost 8 bases, and 7 bases lay in between. This CDR3 is built from 11 residues. The CDR3 region is CASSVGDEQFF. The CDR3 DNA is TGCGCCAGCAGTGTGGGCGATGAGCAGTTCTTC.

The rearrangement uses TRBV27 and TRBJ1-1, with D uncertain. From germline, CDR1 is MNHEY and CDR2 SMNVEV (reference sequence). Between the trimmed V and J ends, which lost 4 bases and 3 bases, there was a span of 12 bases. The CDR3 length is 14 residues. The chain's CDR3 is CASSSRGSHTEAFF. In DNA, the CDR3 is TGTGCCAGCAGTTCGCGCGGGTCCCACACTGAAGCTTTCTTT.

The gene calls are TRBV20-1 and TRBJ2-5; 7 bases match TRBD1. Trimming removed 2 bases from V and 4 bases from J; junction bases left unmatched: 4. Germline CDR1 and CDR2: DFQATT and SNEGSKA (reference sequence). The CDR3 contains 13 residues. The CDR3 is CSARKGQLETQYF. CDR3 DNA: TGCAGTGCTAGAAAGGGACAGCTAGAGACCCAGTACTTC.

The table lists this clonotype with a few counts. The J gene is TRBJ2-3, the V gene TRBV27, with D uncertain. The CDR3 runs 13 residues. Trimming pared 4 bases from V and 6 bases from J, leaving 11 bases between. The V gene's germline CDR1 is MNHEY and CDR2 SMNVEV (reference sequence). CDR3 DNA: TGTGCCAGCAGTTGGTCCGTCAGTGATACGCAGTATTTT. It translates to CASSWSVSDTQYF.

With regard to this clonotype: The junction does not match germline at one end; this may be a read error. The rearrangement links TRBV7-2 to TRBJ1-5; possibly TRBD1 for D (6 bases). CDR3 size: 15 residues. The germline V gene has CDR1 SGHTA and CDR2 FQGNSA. This chain's CDR3 is CAGSLIMAGDQPQHF. DNA for the CDR3: TGTGCCGGCAGCTTAATCATGGCAGGGGATCAGCCCCAGCATTTT.

This clonotype showed up just a few times. The rearrangement uses TRBV6-1 and TRBJ2-1, with 9 bases fitting TRBD1. Germline values: CDR1 MNHNS, CDR2 SASEGT. The CDR3 has 15 residues. With 4 bases clipped from V and 4 bases from J, the junction kept 5 bases outside the gene matches. The CDR3 coding sequence is TGTGCCAGCAGTGCCACAGGGGGCAAATACAATGAGCAGTTCTTC. Translation gives CASSATGGKYNEQFF.

The V gene is TRBV19, the J gene TRBJ2-7; D remains ambiguous. The V gene's germline CDR1 is LNHDA and CDR2 SQIVND (reference sequence). The CDR3 is 15 amino acids. Trimming removed 3 bases from V and 3 bases from J, with 15 bases in between. CDR3 protein: CASSMKRGEDYEQYF. CDR3 DNA: TGTGCCAGTAGTATGAAACGAGGAGAAGACTACGAGCAGTACTTC.

There are many counts of this clonotype. The chain has TRBV7-2 and TRBJ2-1; the D gene is possibly TRBD1 (5 bases). The germline V and J ends were trimmed by 5 bases and 6 bases, with 8 bases remaining between them. The CDR3 has 12 residues. The germline V gene has CDR1 SGHTA and CDR2 FQGNSA. The CDR3 DNA sequence: TGTGCCAGCAGCCCCCAGGGCAATGAGCAGTTCTTC. Its translation: CASSPQGNEQFF.

The chain is built from TRBV29-1 and TRBJ2-2; 10 bases match TRBD1. In germline, CDR1 is SQVTM, CDR2 ANQGSEA. Trimming removed 3 bases from V and 0 bases from J; junction bases left unmatched: 1. The CDR3 runs to 15 residues. CDR3 DNA sequence: TGCAGCGTTGATGGACAGGGGGCGAACACCGGGGAGCTGTTTTTT. Protein sequence: CSVDGQGANTGELFF.

This clonotype appeared a few times. This chain connects TRBV7-3 to TRBJ2-2; 10 bases are shared with TRBD1. The V and J ends lost 1 base and 4 bases, in that order; junction bases with no gene match: 9. The CDR3 covers 18 residues. Per the germline V gene, CDR1 is SGHTA and CDR2 is FQGTGA. CDR3 sequence (DNA): TGTGCCAGCAGCTTAAAGCCAAGGACAGGGGGTTTCACCGGGGAGCTGTTTTTT. Residues: CASSLKPRTGGFTGELFF.

This chain links TRBV5-6 with TRBJ2-2; TRBD2 agrees at 12 bases. In germline, CDR1 is SGHDT, CDR2 YYEEEE. J was trimmed by 2 bases and V by 0 bases; bases with no gene match: 2. The CDR3 runs 17 residues. The CDR3 nucleotides are TGTGCCAGCAGCTTGGGACTAGCGGGGGCCAACACCGGGGAGCTGTTTTTT. The encoded protein is CASSLGLAGANTGELFF.

This clonotype was counted a few times. The gene calls are TRBV5-1 and TRBJ2-3; D ambiguous. Trimming stripped 3 bases from V and 2 bases from J, with 10 bases between. The CDR3 has 14 amino acids. The germline CDR1 and CDR2 sequences are SGHRS and YFSETQ. The DNA of the CDR3 is TGCGCCAGCAGCTCTCGACAAATCACAGATACGCAGTATTTT. Encoded protein: CASSSRQITDTQYF.

This clonotype appeared many times. The chain uses TRBV7-2 and TRBJ2-7, with 7 bases fitting TRBD1. V trimming: 4 bases; J trimming: 5 bases; junction bases outside the gene matches: 8. CDR1 is SGHTA and CDR2 is FQGNSA in the germline V gene. The CDR3 is 14 residues long. Here the CDR3 DNA reads TGTGCCAGCAGCTCCTCGGGACAGACCAACGAGCAGTACTTC. Translated: CASSSSGQTNEQYF.

The J gene is TRBJ2-3, the V gene TRBV5-1; 15 positions agree with TRBD2. The ends lost 3 bases at V and 2 bases at J; junction bases unmatched: 10. The CDR3 covers 19 residues. Germline values: CDR1 SGHRS, CDR2 YFSETQ. This CDR3 reads CASSSGLAGGLSITDTQYF. The CDR3 region has the DNA TGCGCCAGCAGCTCGGGACTAGCGGGGGGTCTGTCTATCACAGATACGCAGTATTTT.

This chain connects TRBV7-2 to TRBJ2-3; 10 bases match TRBD2. The CDR3 consists of 16 residues. V lost 5 bases to trimming and J lost 5 bases; unmatched junction nucleotides: 10. In germline, CDR1 is SGHTA, CDR2 FQGNSA. CDR3 nucleotide sequence: TGTGCCAGCAGCCGTAGAACTAGCGGGGTTGGAGATACGCAGTATTTT. Residues: CASSRRTSGVGDTQYF.

In its sample, this clonotype was seen a few times. This chain uses TRBV12-3 or TRBV12-4 with TRBJ2-1, with TRBD2 identical over 10 bases. V was pared by 4 bases and J by 4 bases, with 1 base of the junction left unmatched. This CDR3 has 14 amino acids. The CDR3 bases are TGTGCCAGCAGTTCACTAGCGGGGTACAATGAGCAGTTCTTC. Its protein product is CASSSLAGYNEQFF.

V usage is TRBV15 and J usage is TRBJ2-3, with 10 bases lining up with TRBD2. This CDR3 is built from 17 residues. Germline trimming cut 0 bases from V and 4 bases from J; bases unmatched to any gene: 7. Germline V gene sequence: CDR1 LNHNV, CDR2 YYDKDF (reference sequence). The CDR3 nucleotides are TGTGCCACCAGCAGAGATGTTCCTAGCGGGGGCGCAGATACGCAGTATTTT. This encodes CATSRDVPSGGADTQYF.

V is TRBV14 and J is TRBJ2-3; 7 nucleotides match TRBD2. Germline V gene sequence: CDR1 SGHDN, CDR2 FVKESK. CDR3 length equals 15 residues. With V trimmed by 3 bases and J by 4 bases, 7 bases remained unmatched. CDR3 DNA: TGTGCCAGCAGCCAGATGCGGGGGAAGGCAGATACGCAGTATTTT. Amino acid sequence: CASSQMRGKADTQYF.

This clonotype was recorded at least ten times. The V call is TRBV7-2, the J call TRBJ2-2; possible D gene TRBD1, 5 bases. CDR1 and CDR2 (germline): SGHTA, FQGNSA. Trimming cost V 4 bases and J 5 bases, with 8 bases left between them. CDR3 size: 13 residues. This chain's CDR3 is CASSSPGTGELFF. The CDR3 region has the DNA TGTGCCAGCAGCTCTCCAGGGACCGGGGAGCTGTTTTTT.

This clonotype was counted only a few times. The chain uses TRBV18 and TRBJ1-1; TRBD1 aligns across 8 bases. The CDR3 spans 16 residues. J gave up 3 bases and V 1 base, and 7 bases lay outside the gene matches. CDR1 and CDR2 from the germline V gene are KGHSH and LQKENI. CDR3: CASSPLGRTGYTEAFF. The CDR3 region has the DNA TGTGCCAGCTCACCACTAGGCCGGACAGGGTACACTGAAGCTTTCTTT.

This clonotype was observed a handful of times. The chain is built from TRBV5-1 and TRBJ1-1, with 7 bases aligning to TRBD1. In germline, CDR1 is SGHRS, CDR2 YFSETQ. Unmatched junction bases numbered 3, after V lost 0 bases and J lost 1 base. The CDR3 is 15 amino acids. The CDR3 spells CASSLGDSRNTEAFF. In DNA form, the CDR3 reads TGCGCCAGCAGCTTGGGGGACAGTAGGAACACTGAAGCTTTCTTT.